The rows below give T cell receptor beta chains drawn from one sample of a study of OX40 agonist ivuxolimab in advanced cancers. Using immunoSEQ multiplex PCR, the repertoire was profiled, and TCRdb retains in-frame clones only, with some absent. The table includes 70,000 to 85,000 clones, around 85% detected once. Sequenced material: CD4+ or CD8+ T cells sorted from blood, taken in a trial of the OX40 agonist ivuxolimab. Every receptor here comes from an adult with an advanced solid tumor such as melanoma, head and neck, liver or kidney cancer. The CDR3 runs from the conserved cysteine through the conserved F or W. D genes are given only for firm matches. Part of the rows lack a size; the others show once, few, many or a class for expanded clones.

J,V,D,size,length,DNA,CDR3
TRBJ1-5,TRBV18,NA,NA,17,TGTGCCAGCCCCAAGGACCCGCAACCGGGACTAAATCAGCCCCAGCATTTT,CASPKDPQPGLNQPQHF
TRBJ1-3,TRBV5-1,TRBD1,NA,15,TGCGCCAGCAGCACCTGGACAGGGACGGGAAACACCATATATTTT,CASSTWTGTGNTIYF
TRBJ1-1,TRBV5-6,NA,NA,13,TGTGCCAGCAGCTTGGAATGGAACACTGAAGCTTTCTTT,CASSLEWNTEAFF
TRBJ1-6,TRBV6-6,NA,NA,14,TGTGCCAGCAGTTATGGACGGGATAATTCACCCCTCCACTTT,CASSYGRDNSPLHF
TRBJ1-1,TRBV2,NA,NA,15,TGTGCCAGCAGTTCGACAGGCGGTCCCCCACCTGGCGCTTTCTTT,CASSSTGGPPPGAFF
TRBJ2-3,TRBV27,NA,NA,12,TGTGCCAGCAGTTCCGGACGTAATACGCAGTATTTT,CASSSGRNTQYF
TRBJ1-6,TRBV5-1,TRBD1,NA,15,TGCGCCAGCAGTTCGGGGTACAGGGGTAATTCACCCCTCCACTTT,CASSSGYRGNSPLHF
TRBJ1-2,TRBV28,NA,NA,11,TGTGCCAGCAGTCCACGAAGAGGCTACACCTTC,CASSPRRGYTF
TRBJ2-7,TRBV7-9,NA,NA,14,TGTGCCAGCAGCTTTAAAGGGGGGAGAGGCGAGCAGTACTTC,CASSFKGGRGEQYF
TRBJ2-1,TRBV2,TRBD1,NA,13,TGTGCCAGCAGGGGACAGCTATTCAATGAGCAGTTCTTC,CASRGQLFNEQFF
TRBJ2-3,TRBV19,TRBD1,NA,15,TGTGCCAGTAGTCCCCGACAGGGTCACACAGATACGCAGTATTTT,CASSPRQGHTDTQYF
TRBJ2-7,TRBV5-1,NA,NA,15,TGCGCCAGCAGCTTGGGGCAGGGGCGAATTTACGAGCAGTACTTC,CASSLGQGRIYEQYF
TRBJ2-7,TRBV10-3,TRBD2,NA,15,TGTGCCATCAGTGACGGACTAGCGGGGGATTACGAGCAGTACTTC,CAISDGLAGDYEQYF
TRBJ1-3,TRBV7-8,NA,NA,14,TGTGCCAGCTCATTGACAGCTAGCGGAAACACCATATATTTT,CASSLTASGNTIYF
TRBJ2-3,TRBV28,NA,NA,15,TGTGCCAGCAGTTTCGAGACTCAGGGCCCAGATACGCAGTATTTT,CASSFETQGPDTQYF
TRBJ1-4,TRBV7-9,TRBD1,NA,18,TGTGCCAGCAGCCGACAGGGGGCGAAGTCGGGGGTTAATGAAAAACTGTTTTTT,CASSRQGAKSGVNEKLFF
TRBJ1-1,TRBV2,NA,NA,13,TGTGCCAGCAGTGAAGGGCCATGGACTGAAGCTTTCTTT,CASSEGPWTEAFF
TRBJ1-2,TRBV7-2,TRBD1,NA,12,TGTGCCAGCCGGACAGGGAACTATGGCTACACCTTC,CASRTGNYGYTF
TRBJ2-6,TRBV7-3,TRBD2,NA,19,TGTGCCAGCAGCTTAAGCGCGGCGGGAGGACTAACAGGGGCCAACGTCCTGACTTTC,CASSLSAAGGLTGANVLTF
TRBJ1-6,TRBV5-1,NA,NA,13,TGCGCCAGCAGCTTGACAGATAATTCACCCCTCCACTTT,CASSLTDNSPLHF
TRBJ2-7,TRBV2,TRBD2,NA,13,TGTGCCAGCACGGCTAGCGGCTCCTACGAGCAGTACTTC,CASTASGSYEQYF
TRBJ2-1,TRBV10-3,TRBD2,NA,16,TGTGCCATCAGTGAGAAGTTAGGAATCGGGGGGAATGAGCAGTTCTTC,CAISEKLGIGGNEQFF
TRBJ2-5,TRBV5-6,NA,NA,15,TGTGCCAGCAGCTTGCGACTGACGGTTCAAGAGACCCAGTACTTC,CASSLRLTVQETQYF
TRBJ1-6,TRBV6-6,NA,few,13,TGTGCCAGCAGGGAACTTGTGAATTCACCCCTCCACTTT,CASRELVNSPLHF
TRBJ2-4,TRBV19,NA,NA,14,TGTGCCAGTAGTGGGGCGGAGAGTGGAAACATTCAGTACTTC,CASSGAESGNIQYF
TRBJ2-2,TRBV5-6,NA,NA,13,TGTGCCAGCAGGGAAGGACTCCCCGGGGAGCTGTTTTTT,CASREGLPGELFF
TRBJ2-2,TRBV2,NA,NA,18,TGTGCCAGCAGCGCCTCCTGGGGGCCTGAGCGAGGGACCGGGGAGCTGTTTTTT,CASSASWGPERGTGELFF
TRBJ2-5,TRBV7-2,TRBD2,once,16,TGTGCCAGCAGCTTAGCCCTAGCGGGGGGGTCGGAGACCCAGTACTTC,CASSLALAGGSETQYF
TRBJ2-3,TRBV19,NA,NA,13,TGTGCCAGCGGTGACTTATTCACAGATACGCAGTATTTT,CASGDLFTDTQYF
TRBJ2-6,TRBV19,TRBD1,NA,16,TGTGCCAGTAGTTCGGGACAGCTCTCTGGGGCCAACGTCCTGACTTTC,CASSSGQLSGANVLTF
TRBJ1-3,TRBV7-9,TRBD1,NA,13,TGTGCCAGCAGCTACGGACAGGGGGACACCATATATTTT,CASSYGQGDTIYF
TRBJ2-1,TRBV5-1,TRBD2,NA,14,TGCGCCAGCAGCTTGGCCGCGACTAGCGGGACGCAGTTCTTC,CASSLAATSGTQFF
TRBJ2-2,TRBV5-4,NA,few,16,TGTGCCAGCAGTTCCCGGGGTCTCCTCGTAGCGGGGGAGCTGTTTTTT,CASSSRGLLVAGELFF
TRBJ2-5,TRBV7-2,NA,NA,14,TGTGCCAGCAGTTTTGGCAGTGCCCAAGAGACCCAGTACTTC,CASSFGSAQETQYF
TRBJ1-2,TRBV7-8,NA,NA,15,TGTGCCAGCAGCTTAGATCAAGGCAGAAACTATGGCTACACCTTC,CASSLDQGRNYGYTF
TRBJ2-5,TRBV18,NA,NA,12,TGTGCCAGCTCACCAGGGGGGGAGACCCAGTACTTC,CASSPGGETQYF
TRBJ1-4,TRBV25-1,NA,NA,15,TGTGCCAGCAGTGCCCCAAGGGGTCGGAGTGAAAAACTGTTTTTT,CASSAPRGRSEKLFF
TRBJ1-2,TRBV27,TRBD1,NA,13,TGTGCCAGCAGTCCCAATGAAGGGGGCGGCTACACCTTC,CASSPNEGGGYTF
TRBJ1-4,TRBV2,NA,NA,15,TGTGCCAGCAGCGTACTCCAGGCAACTAATGAAAAACTGTTTTTT,CASSVLQATNEKLFF
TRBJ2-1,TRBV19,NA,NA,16,TGTGCCAGTAGTATAGCTCTGGGTGCCTCACGGAATGAGCAGTTCTTC,CASSIALGASRNEQFF
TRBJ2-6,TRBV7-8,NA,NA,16,TGTGCCAGCAGCTTACCGTCCGGAATTGGGGCCAACGTCCTGACTTTC,CASSLPSGIGANVLTF
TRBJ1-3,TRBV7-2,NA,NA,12,TGTGCCAGCAGCCCCGTAGGAAACACCATATATTTT,CASSPVGNTIYF
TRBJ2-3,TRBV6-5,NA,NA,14,TGTGCCAGCAGCCCAATTAAAGCCACAGATACGCAGTATTTT,CASSPIKATDTQYF
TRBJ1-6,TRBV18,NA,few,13,TGTGCCAGCTCACCCTACAGTAATTCACCCCTCCACTTT,CASSPYSNSPLHF
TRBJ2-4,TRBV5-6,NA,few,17,TGTGCCAGCAGTTCCAAGGCAGGGGGACTTGTCAAAAACATTCAGTACTTC,CASSSKAGGLVKNIQYF
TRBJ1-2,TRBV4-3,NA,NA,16,TGCGCCAGCAGCCAAGATCAGCCGACAGTCGCGGGAGGCTACACCTTC,CASSQDQPTVAGGYTF
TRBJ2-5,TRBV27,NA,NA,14,TGTGCCAGCAGAAAATTAGGGGGCCAAGAGACCCAGTACTTC,CASRKLGGQETQYF
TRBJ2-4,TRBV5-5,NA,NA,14,TGTGCCAGCAGCTCCCATATCCAGGGGAACATTCAGTACTTC,CASSSHIQGNIQYF
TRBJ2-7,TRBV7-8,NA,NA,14,TGTGCCAGCAGCTTTCTAGCGTCATCCTACGAGCAGTACTTC,CASSFLASSYEQYF
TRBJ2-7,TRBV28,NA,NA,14,TGTGCCAGCAGTTTAATATCAGGGGCGGGCGAGCAGTACTTC,CASSLISGAGEQYF
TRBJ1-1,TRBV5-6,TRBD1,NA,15,TGTGCCAGCAGCGGGGGACAGCTGATGAACACTGAAGCTTTCTTT,CASSGGQLMNTEAFF
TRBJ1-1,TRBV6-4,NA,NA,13,TGTGCCAGCAGTGACGGGTGGAACACTGAAGCTTTCTTT,CASSDGWNTEAFF